Listed below are T cell receptor beta chains from one sample, sequenced in a study of siplizumab effects on memory and regulatory T cells. Using immunoSEQ multiplex PCR, the repertoire was profiled, and TCRdb retains in-frame clones only, with some absent. Of around 110,000 clones in the sample, about 95% are singletons; the top ten hold roughly 1.5%. Sequencing input: non-Treg CD4+ T cells sorted from blood. Receptor source: a human donor in good health. CDR3s leave out the opening cysteine and the closing phenylalanine or tryptophan. Each record gives: V gene, CDR3 length, CDR3 protein.

>TRBV11-3|10
ASSLSSGEQF
>TRBV19|11
ASGQGNTGELF
>TRBV19|11
ASSWGPGEKLF
>TRBV6-6|12
ASSPVQATGELF
>TRBV7-3|12
ASSQTGLLREQY
>TRBV7-8|12
ASSPRDRKTPAF
>TRBV6-5|10
ASSYSDGEAF
>TRBV7-3|13
ASSSGTRGRNEQF
>TRBV20-1|9
SARREREQY
>TRBV5-4|12
ASSSGQRPYEQY
>TRBV5-8|8
ASSPAGYT
>TRBV28|10
ASRRPGGEQY
>TRBV9|13
ASSVAQDFNTEAF
>TRBV5-1|10
ASRGQGYGYT
>TRBV6-5|9
ASSYAEKQF
>TRBV7-8|12
ASTLDRGSSPLH